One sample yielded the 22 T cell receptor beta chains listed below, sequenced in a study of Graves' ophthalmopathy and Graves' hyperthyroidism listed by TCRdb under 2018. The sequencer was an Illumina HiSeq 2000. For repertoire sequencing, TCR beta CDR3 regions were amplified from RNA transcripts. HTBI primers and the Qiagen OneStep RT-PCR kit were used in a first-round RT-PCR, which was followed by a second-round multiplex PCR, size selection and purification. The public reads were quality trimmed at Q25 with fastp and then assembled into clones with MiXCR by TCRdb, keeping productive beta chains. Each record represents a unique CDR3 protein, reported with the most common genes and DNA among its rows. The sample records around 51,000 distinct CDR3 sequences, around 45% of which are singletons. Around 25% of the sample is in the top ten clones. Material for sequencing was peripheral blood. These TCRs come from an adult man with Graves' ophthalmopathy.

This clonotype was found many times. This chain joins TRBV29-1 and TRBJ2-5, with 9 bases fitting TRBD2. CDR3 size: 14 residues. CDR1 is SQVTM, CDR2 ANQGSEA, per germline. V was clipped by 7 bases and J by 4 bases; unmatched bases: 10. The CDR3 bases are TGCAGCGGGGGCTTGCGGGGGGGCTCAGAGACCCAGTACTTC. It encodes CSGGLRGGSETQYF.

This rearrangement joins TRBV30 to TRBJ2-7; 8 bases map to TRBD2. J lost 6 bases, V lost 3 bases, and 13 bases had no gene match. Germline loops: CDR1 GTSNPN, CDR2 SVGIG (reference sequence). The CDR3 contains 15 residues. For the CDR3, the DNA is TGTGCCTGGAGAATCCGTAGCGGGATTTTTACCGAGCAGTACTTC. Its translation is CAWRIRSGIFTEQYF.

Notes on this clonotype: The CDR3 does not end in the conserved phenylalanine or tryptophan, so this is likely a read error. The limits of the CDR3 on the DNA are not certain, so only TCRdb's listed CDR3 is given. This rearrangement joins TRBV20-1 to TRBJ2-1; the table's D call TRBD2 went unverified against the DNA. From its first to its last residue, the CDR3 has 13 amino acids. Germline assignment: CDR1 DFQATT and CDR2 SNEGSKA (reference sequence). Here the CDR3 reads CSARPFSGGVRSY.

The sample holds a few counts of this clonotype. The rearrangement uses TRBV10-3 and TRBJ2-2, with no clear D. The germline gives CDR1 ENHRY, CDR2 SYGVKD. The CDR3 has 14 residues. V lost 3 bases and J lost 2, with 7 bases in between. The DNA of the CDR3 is TGTGCCATCAGTGAAGACCCTAACACCGGGGAGCTGTTTTTT. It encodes CAISEDPNTGELFF.

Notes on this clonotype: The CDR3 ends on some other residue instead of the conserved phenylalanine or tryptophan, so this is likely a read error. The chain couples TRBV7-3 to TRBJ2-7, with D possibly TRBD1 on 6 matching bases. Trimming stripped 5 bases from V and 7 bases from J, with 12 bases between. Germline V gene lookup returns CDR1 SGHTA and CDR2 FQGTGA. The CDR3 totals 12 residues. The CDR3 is CASSPGAGEQYL. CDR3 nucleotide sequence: TGTGCCAGCAGCCCAGGGGCCGGTGAGCAGTACCTC.

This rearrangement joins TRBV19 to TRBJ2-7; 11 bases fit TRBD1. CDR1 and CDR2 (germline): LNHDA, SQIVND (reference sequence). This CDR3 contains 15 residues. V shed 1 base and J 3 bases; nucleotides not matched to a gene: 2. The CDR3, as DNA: TGTGCCAGTAGTATAGTCGGGACAGGGGGCTACGAGCAGTACTTC. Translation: CASSIVGTGGYEQYF.

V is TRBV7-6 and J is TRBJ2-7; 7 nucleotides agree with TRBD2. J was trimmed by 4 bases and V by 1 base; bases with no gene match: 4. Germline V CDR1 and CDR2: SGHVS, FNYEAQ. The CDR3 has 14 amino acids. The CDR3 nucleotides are TGTGCCAGCAGCTTAGTCGAGGGAGGGTACGAGCAGTACTTC. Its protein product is CASSLVEGGYEQYF. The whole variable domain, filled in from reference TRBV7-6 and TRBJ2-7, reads GAGVSQSPRYKVTKRGQDVALRCDPISGHVSLYWYRQALGQGPEFLTYFNYEAQQDKSGLPNDRFSAERPEGSISTLTIQRTEQRDSAMYRCASSLVEGGYEQYFGPGTRLTVT.

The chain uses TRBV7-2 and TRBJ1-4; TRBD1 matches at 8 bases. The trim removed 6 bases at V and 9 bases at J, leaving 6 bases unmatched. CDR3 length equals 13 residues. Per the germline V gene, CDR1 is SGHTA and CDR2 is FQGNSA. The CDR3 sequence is CASRDTGGKKLFF. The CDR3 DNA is TGTGCCAGCAGGGATACAGGGGGGAAAAAACTGTTTTTT.

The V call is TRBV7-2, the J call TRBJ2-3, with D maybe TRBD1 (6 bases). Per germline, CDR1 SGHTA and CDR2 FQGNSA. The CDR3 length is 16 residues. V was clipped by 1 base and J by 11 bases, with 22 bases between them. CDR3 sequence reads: CASSLVPGVLTDEQYF. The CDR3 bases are TGTGCCAGCAGCTTAGTACCAGGGGTCCTTACAGATGAGCAGTATTTT.

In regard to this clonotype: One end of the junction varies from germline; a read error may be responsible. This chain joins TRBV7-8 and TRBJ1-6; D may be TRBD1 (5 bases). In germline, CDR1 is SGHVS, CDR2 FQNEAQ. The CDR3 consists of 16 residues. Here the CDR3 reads CASSLNQGFGNSPHHF. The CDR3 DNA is TGTGCCAGCAGCTTAAATCAGGGTTTCGGTAATTCACCCCACCACTTT.

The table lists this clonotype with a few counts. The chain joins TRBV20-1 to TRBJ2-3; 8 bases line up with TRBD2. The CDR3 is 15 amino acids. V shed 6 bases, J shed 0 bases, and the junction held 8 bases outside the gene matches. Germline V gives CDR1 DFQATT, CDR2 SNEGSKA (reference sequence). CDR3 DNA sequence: TGCAGTGCCCCACCCGGGACTAGGAGCACAGATACGCAGTATTTT. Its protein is CSAPPGTRSTDTQYF.

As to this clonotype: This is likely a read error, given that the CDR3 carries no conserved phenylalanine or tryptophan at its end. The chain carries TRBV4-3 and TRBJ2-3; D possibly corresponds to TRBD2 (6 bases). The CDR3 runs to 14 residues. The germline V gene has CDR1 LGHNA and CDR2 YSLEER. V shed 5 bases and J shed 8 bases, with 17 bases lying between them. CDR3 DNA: TGCGCCAGCAGCTCATTGCGATCGGGAGCTACGCAGTATTGT. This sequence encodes CASSSLRSGATQYC.

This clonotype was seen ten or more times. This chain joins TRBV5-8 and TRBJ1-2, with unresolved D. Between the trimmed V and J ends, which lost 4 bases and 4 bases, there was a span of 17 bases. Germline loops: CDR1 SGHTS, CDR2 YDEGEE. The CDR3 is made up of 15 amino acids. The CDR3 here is CASSPPSMGSYGYTF. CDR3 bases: TGTGCCAGCAGCCCCCCGTCGATGGGGAGCTATGGCTACACCTTC.

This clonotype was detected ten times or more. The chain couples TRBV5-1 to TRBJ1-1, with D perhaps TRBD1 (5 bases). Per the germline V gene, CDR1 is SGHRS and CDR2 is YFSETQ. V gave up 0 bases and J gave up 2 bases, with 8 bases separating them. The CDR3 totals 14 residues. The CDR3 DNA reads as TGCGCCAGCAGCTTGGGGGGGATCAACACTGAAGCTTTCTTT. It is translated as CASSLGGINTEAFF. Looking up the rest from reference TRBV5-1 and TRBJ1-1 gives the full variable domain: KAGVTQTPRYLIKTRGQQVTLSCSPISGHRSVSWYQQTPGQGLQFLFEYFSETQRNKGNFPGRFSGRQFSNSRSEMNVSTLELGDSALYLCASSLGGINTEAFFGQGTRLTVV.

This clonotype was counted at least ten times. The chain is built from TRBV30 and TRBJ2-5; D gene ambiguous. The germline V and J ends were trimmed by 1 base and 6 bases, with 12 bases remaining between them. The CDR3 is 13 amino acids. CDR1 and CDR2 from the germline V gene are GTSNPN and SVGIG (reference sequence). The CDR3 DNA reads TGTGCCTGGAGTGGATGGGCAAAGAAGACCCAGTACTTC. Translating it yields CAWSGWAKKTQYF.

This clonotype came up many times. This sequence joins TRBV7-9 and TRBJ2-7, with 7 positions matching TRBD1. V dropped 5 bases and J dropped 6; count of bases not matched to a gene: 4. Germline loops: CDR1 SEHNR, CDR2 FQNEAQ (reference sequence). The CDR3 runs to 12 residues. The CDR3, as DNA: TGTGCCAGCAGCCGGGACAGCCTCGAGCAGTACTTC. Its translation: CASSRDSLEQYF.

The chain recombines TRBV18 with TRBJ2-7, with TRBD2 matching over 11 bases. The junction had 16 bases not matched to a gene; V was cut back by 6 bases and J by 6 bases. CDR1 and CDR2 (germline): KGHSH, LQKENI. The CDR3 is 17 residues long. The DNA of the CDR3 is TGTGCCAGCTCCCCCTTTCTAGCGGGAGGAAATCCGCGCGAGCAGTACTTC. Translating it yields CASSPFLAGGNPREQYF.

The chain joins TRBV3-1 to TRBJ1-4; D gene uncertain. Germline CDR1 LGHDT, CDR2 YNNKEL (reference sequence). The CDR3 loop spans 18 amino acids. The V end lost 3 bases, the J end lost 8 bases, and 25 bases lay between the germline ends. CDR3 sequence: CASSHVPEPPWAREKLFF. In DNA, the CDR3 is TGTGCCAGCAGCCACGTCCCGGAGCCACCTTGGGCTAGGGAAAAACTGTTTTTT.

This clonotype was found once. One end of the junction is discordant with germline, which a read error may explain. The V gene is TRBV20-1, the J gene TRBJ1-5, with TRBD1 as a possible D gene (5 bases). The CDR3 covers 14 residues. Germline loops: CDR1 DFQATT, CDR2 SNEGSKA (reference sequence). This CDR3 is CSASGRESSQPQHF. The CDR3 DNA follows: TGCAGTGCTAGTGGCAGGGAGAGCAGTCAGCCCCAGCATTTT.

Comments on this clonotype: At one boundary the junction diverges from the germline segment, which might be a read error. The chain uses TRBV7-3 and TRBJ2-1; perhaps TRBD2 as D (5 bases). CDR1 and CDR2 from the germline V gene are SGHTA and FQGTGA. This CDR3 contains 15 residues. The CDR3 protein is CASSITGYSRDEQFF. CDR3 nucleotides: TGTGCCAGCAGCATAACGGGGTACAGCCGCGATGAGCAGTTCTTC.

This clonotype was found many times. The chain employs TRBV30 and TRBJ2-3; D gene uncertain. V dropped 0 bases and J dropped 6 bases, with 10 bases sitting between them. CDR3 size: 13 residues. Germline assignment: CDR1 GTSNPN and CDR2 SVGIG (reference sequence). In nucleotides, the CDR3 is TGTGCCTGGAGTGTCCCTCCCCCGGATACGCAGTATTTT. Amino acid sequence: CAWSVPPPDTQYF.

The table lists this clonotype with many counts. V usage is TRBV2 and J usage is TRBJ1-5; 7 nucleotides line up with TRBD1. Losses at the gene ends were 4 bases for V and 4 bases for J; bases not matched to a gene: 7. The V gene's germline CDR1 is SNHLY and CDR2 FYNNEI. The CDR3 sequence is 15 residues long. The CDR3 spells CASSASTGDNQPQHF. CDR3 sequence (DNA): TGTGCCAGCAGTGCGAGTACAGGGGATAATCAGCCCCAGCATTTT.